Here is one T cell receptor beta chain with its context. Its target is unknown. This record comes from a study of shared clonotypes between healthy human individuals. Study-wide findings and caveats: Having only a few donors restricted how much genetic and exposure-history diversity was captured.

Some clones are missing from TCRdb's copy, which holds only in-frame ones; the method was immunoSEQ multiplex PCR. The sample includes fewer than 2.5 million clones, approximately 93% of them seen just once. Per the germline V gene, CDR1 is SGHTA and CDR2 is FQGNSA. The CDR3 totals 13 residues. V lost 1 base to trimming and J lost 8 bases, with 11 bases between them. This chain uses TRBV7-2 with TRBJ1-2; D gene uncertain. The sequencing sample was made of naive CD4+ T cells from PBMCs. Subset noted: CD45RA+ positively selected. The TCR was taken from a man between 18 and 29 years old in good health. Some clones in this sample may be carry-over from other donors' samples. The CDR3 region is CASSLGGQPGYTF. The CDR3 DNA follows: TGTGCCAGCAGCTTAGGCGGTCAACCAGGCTACACCTTC.